This TCR beta chain was captured by sequencing in a study of PD-L1 blockade in urothelial cancer. This CDR3 is built from 13 residues. Trimming removed 6 bases from V and 4 bases from J; junction bases left unmatched: 3. Germline CDR1 is MNHEY and CDR2 is SVGAGI. Sequencing was performed with immunoSEQ multiplex PCR; in TCRdb, only in-frame clones are kept and a portion is missing. The sample lists more than 45,000 clones; roughly 87% were seen once. Sequenced material: PBMCs, taken around atezolizumab (anti-PD-L1) treatment. The chain uses TRBV6-5 and TRBJ1-5, with TRBD1 identical over 7 bases. The TCR sequence derives from a man aged 65 to 85 with urothelial cancer. The CDR3 DNA is TGTGCCAGCAGAGGGACAGTTAATCAGCCCCAGCATTTT. Translating gives CASRGTVNQPQHF.